This T cell receptor beta chain is drawn from a study of blood T cells in healthy people across ages. This CDR3 has 14 residues. Germline CDR1 reads SGHTA; CDR2 reads FQGTGA. Trimming removed 0 bases at V and 5 bases at J, with 8 bases between. Every sample gave at least 5 micrograms of total RNA when it was extracted. This clonotype has a single count. Primers used in a second PCR of roughly 7 to 11 cycles were a sample-barcoded 5' primer and a J-beta primer mix. Each TCR beta cDNA got a 12-nucleotide random molecular identifier. TCRdb re-analysed the 5' RACE reads in MiXCR, keeping a single row per CDR3 protein. The table lists 700,000 to 900,000 distinct CDR3 sequences, about 55% of them singletons.

Sequencing was done on a sample of blood. J is TRBJ2-1 and V is TRBV7-3; no clear D gene. The sequence came from a man aged 80 or over in good health. CDR3 residues: CASSLTASNNEQFF. The CDR3 DNA reads as TGTGCCAGCAGCTTAACCGCAAGTAACAATGAGCAGTTCTTC.